This is a list of T cell receptor beta chains from one sample in a study of blood T cell repertoires in COVID-19. Assay used: immunoSEQ multiplex PCR; TCRdb lists only in-frame clones, some missing. The table shows more than 95,000 clones, with roughly nine tenths occurring only once. What was sequenced was peripheral blood. The receptors were sampled from a human donor in a cohort sampled during active COVID-19. CDR3s include the opening cysteine and the closing phenylalanine or tryptophan. The D gene is left open where the match is weak. Size is omitted from some rows. Given values are once, few, many or a class for expanded clones.

TRBV7-8	TRBJ2-3	.	.	14	CASSPVQGTDTQYF	TGTGCCAGCAGTCCAGTTCAGGGCACAGATACGCAGTATTTT
TRBV28	TRBJ1-4	.	.	15	CASNPRGQPNEKLFF	TGTGCCAGCAACCCCCGCGGACAGCCTAATGAAAAACTGTTTTTT
TRBV6-5	TRBJ2-5	.	.	13	CASSYSPQETQYF	TGTGCCAGCAGTTACTCCCCTCAAGAGACCCAGTACTTC
TRBV5-4	TRBJ2-7	TRBD2	.	13	CASSYSGSYEQYF	TGTGCCAGCAGCTATAGCGGGAGCTACGAGCAGTACTTC
TRBV6-5	TRBJ2-1	.	few	11	CASWRGNEQFF	TGTGCCAGCTGGAGGGGCAATGAGCAGTTCTTC
TRBV4-3	TRBJ1-1	TRBD1	.	18	CASSQDRDRGRVNTEAFF	TGCGCCAGCAGCCAAGACCGGGACAGGGGGCGCGTGAACACTGAAGCTTTCTTT
TRBV5-4	TRBJ1-6	.	few	12	CASSRGYSPLHF	TGTGCCAGCAGCCGGGGTTATTCACCCCTCCACTTT
TRBV7-9	TRBJ2-1	.	.	13	CASSLGLAPEQFF	TGTGCCAGCAGCTTGGGCCTAGCTCCTGAGCAGTTCTTC
TRBV4-3	TRBJ2-7	TRBD2	.	15	CASSQDASGYYEQYF	TGCGCCAGCAGCCAAGATGCTAGCGGATACTACGAGCAGTACTTC
TRBV6-5	TRBJ2-1	TRBD2	.	16	CASSSPERLAWNEQFF	TGTGCCAGCAGTTCCCCGGAAAGACTAGCTTGGAATGAGCAGTTCTTC
TRBV6-2/TRBV6-3	TRBJ1-2	TRBD1	.	14	CASSRQGQSYGYTF	TGTGCCAGCAGTCGACAGGGACAGAGTTATGGCTACACCTTC
TRBV28	TRBJ1-2	.	.	15	CASSLLWGGNYGYTF	TGTGCCAGCAGTTTACTCTGGGGAGGAAACTATGGCTACACCTTC
TRBV7-2	TRBJ2-7	TRBD1	.	14	CASSLATGGYEQYF	TGTGCCAGCAGCTTAGCAACAGGGGGCTACGAGCAGTACTTC
TRBV7-9	TRBJ2-7	.	.	14	CASAAGHGSYEQYF	TGTGCCAGCGCGGCCGGACATGGGTCCTACGAGCAGTACTTC
TRBV28	TRBJ2-5	TRBD2	.	15	CASSLESGRAGTQYF	TGTGCCAGCAGTTTAGAGAGCGGGAGGGCCGGGACCCAGTACTTC
TRBV9	TRBJ2-1	.	.	15	CASSVGGGAYNEQFF	TGTGCCAGCAGCGTAGGTGGCGGGGCTTACAATGAGCAGTTCTTC
TRBV11-2	TRBJ2-7	.	.	16	CASSSSGSYTLGEQYF	TGTGCCAGCAGCTCATCCGGGTCTTATACCCTTGGGGAGCAGTACTTC
TRBV28	TRBJ2-6	TRBD2	.	17	CASRKLAGRSGANVLTF	TGTGCCAGCAGAAAACTAGCGGGGCGCTCTGGGGCCAACGTCCTGACTTTC
TRBV13	TRBJ2-1	TRBD1	.	16	CASSTQRTGFWNEQFF	TGTGCCAGCAGCACGCAGAGGACAGGGTTTTGGAATGAGCAGTTCTTC
TRBV30	TRBJ2-7	TRBD1	.	13	CAWRGQTPYEQYF	TGTGCCTGGAGGGGACAGACTCCCTACGAGCAGTACTTC
TRBV19	TRBJ2-1	.	.	18	CASSRRDGPLSSYNEQFF	TGTGCCAGTAGTAGGCGGGACGGACCACTGAGCTCCTACAATGAGCAGTTCTTC
TRBV30	TRBJ2-7	.	once	14	CAWSGAGRNYEQYF	TGTGCCTGGAGTGGGGCGGGGAGGAACTACGAGCAGTACTTC
TRBV27	TRBJ2-3	TRBD2	.	15	CASSLETSGTDTQYF	TGTGCCAGCAGTTTAGAAACTAGCGGGACAGATACGCAGTATTTT
TRBV3-1/TRBV3-2	TRBJ1-2	.	.	16	CASSPEQEIANYGYTF	TGTGCCAGCAGCCCCGAACAGGAGATAGCTAACTATGGCTACACCTTC
TRBV7-2	TRBJ2-7	.	.	15	CASSNGRGDTYEQYF	TGTGCCAGCAGCAACGGCCGGGGTGACACCTACGAGCAGTACTTC
TRBV27	TRBJ1-1	TRBD1	.	16	CASSLSRDRRNTEAFF	TGTGCCAGCAGTTTATCGCGGGACAGGAGGAACACTGAAGCTTTCTTT
TRBV4-3	TRBJ1-1	TRBD1	.	14	CASSLHGQGVLAFF	TGCGCCAGCAGCCTCCACGGACAGGGGGTCTTGGCTTTCTTT
TRBV6-5	TRBJ1-3	TRBD1	.	15	CASSPRTGWGNTIYF	TGTGCCAGCAGTCCTCGGACAGGGTGGGGAAACACCATATATTTT
TRBV4-3	TRBJ2-1	.	.	19	CASSPKAGVSGKTHNEQFF	TGCGCCAGCAGTCCTAAGGCAGGGGTGTCCGGGAAAACACACAATGAGCAGTTCTTC
TRBV3-1/TRBV3-2	TRBJ1-2	.	.	13	CASSQADTAGYTF	TGTGCCAGCAGCCAAGCGGACACAGCCGGCTACACCTTC
TRBV4-3	TRBJ2-1	.	.	13	CASSQGQLNEQFF	TGCGCCAGCAGCCAAGGACAACTCAATGAGCAGTTCTTC
TRBV6-2/TRBV6-3	TRBJ1-1	TRBD1	.	14	CASIYRGKGTEAFF	TGTGCCAGCATTTACAGGGGAAAGGGCACTGAAGCTTTCTTT
TRBV5-4	TRBJ2-7	.	.	13	CASSLSQGYEQYF	TGTGCCAGCAGCTTGTCCCAGGGCTACGAGCAGTACTTC
TRBV15	TRBJ2-1	TRBD2	.	16	CATTHVAGGSHNEQFF	TGTGCCACCACCCACGTAGCGGGAGGGAGCCACAATGAGCAGTTCTTC
TRBV28	TRBJ1-5	TRBD1	.	17	CASSQLGQGAREKPQHF	TGTGCCAGCAGCCAGCTCGGACAGGGGGCTAGGGAGAAGCCCCAGCATTTT
TRBV7-3	TRBJ2-2	.	.	14	CASSLSPNTGELFF	TGTGCCAGCAGCTTGAGCCCCAACACCGGGGAGCTGTTTTTT
TRBV19	TRBJ2-1	TRBD2	.	16	CASSEVPGLATNEQFF	TGTGCCAGTAGTGAGGTGCCGGGACTAGCGACGAATGAGCAGTTCTTC
TRBV5-4	TRBJ2-5	.	.	14	CASTFTGTQETQYF	TGTGCCAGCACATTCACAGGGACCCAAGAGACCCAGTACTTC
TRBV11-3	TRBJ1-3	TRBD1	.	15	CASSEGALSGNTIYF	TGTGCCAGCAGTGAGGGGGCACTCTCTGGAAACACCATATATTTT
TRBV28	TRBJ2-1	.	.	11	CASSFYGEQFF	TGTGCCAGCAGTTTCTATGGTGAGCAGTTCTTC
TRBV20-1	TRBJ1-1	.	.	11	CSARVGVEAFF	TGCAGTGCTAGAGTCGGAGTTGAAGCTTTCTTT
TRBV7-2	TRBJ2-3	.	.	14	CASRQSPSTDTQYF	TGTGCCAGCCGACAGAGCCCTAGCACAGATACGCAGTATTTT
TRBV7-6	TRBJ2-3	TRBD2	.	16	CASSLFGSGSTDTQYF	TGTGCCAGCAGCTTATTCGGTAGCGGGAGCACAGATACGCAGTATTTT
TRBV3-1/TRBV3-2	TRBJ1-4	TRBD1	.	15	CASSHYRGLDEKLFF	TGTGCCAGCAGCCATTACAGGGGATTGGATGAAAAACTGTTTTTT
TRBV2	TRBJ2-1	.	once	12	CASSSRGNEQFF	TGTGCCAGCAGTTCTAGGGGGAATGAGCAGTTCTTC
TRBV9	TRBJ2-4	TRBD2	.	23	CASSVDQGLAGGTYPLAKNIQYF	TGTGCCAGCAGCGTAGACCAGGGACTAGCGGGGGGCACATACCCACTAGCCAAAAACATTCAGTACTTC
TRBV6-5	TRBJ2-5	TRBD2	.	13	CASTRGGKETQYF	TGTGCCAGCACCCGCGGGGGAAAAGAGACCCAGTACTTC
TRBV24-1	TRBJ2-3	TRBD2	.	17	CATSDPGTSGHTDTQYF	TGTGCCACCAGTGACCCGGGGACTAGCGGCCACACAGATACGCAGTATTTT
TRBV29-1	TRBJ2-3	TRBD2	.	14	CSFSLGTRSDTQYF	TGCAGCTTTTCGCTCGGGACTAGATCAGATACGCAGTATTTT
TRBV13	TRBJ2-3	TRBD2	.	17	CASSHGLGAIGRDTQYF	TGTGCCAGCAGCCACGGACTAGGGGCTATAGGCCGAGATACGCAGTATTTT
TRBV28	TRBJ2-7	.	.	15	CASRTRGTASYEQYF	TGTGCCAGCAGGACTAGGGGGACAGCCTCCTACGAGCAGTACTTC